Below are 14 T cell receptor beta chains sequenced from a single sample in a study of cytomegalovirus exposure and HLA in healthy donors. In the PCR, 60 Vbeta and 13 Jbeta primers were used. Here immunoSEQ multiplex PCR was the method, and the copy in TCRdb shows in-frame clones only, minus some. The sample lists some 80,000 clones, around 77% seen once, with more than 2.5% in the top ten. Sequenced: PBMCs. The receptors derive from a man aged 45-65 years in good health and CMV-seronegative.

J is TRBJ1-2 and V is TRBV7-2; 10 bases map to TRBD1. J gave up 6 bases and V 6 bases, and 13 bases lay outside the gene matches. The CDR3 sequence is 16 residues long. From germline, CDR1 is SGHTA and CDR2 FQGNSA. The DNA for the CDR3 is TGTGCCAGCAGTAGGACAGGGGGGGGATTAGGGGATGGCTACACCTTC. It specifies CASSRTGGGLGDGYTF.

The chain is built from TRBV28 and TRBJ2-1; D possibly corresponds to TRBD2 (5 bases). Trimming cost V 7 bases and J 0 bases, with 16 bases left between them. The CDR3 sequence is 16 residues long. Germline V gene sequence: CDR1 MDHEN, CDR2 SYDVKM. The CDR3 loop is CASIPSGTSSYNEQFF. The CDR3 bases are TGTGCCAGCATCCCCTCAGGAACTAGCTCCTACAATGAGCAGTTCTTC.

The V and J genes are TRBV13 and TRBJ2-3; D unclear. The CDR3 runs to 15 residues. Trimming shortened V by 1 base and J by 6 bases, and 14 bases separated the two germline ends. Germline assignment: CDR1 PRHDT and CDR2 FYEKMQ (reference sequence). CDR3: CASSLASTRGDTQYF. The CDR3 DNA is TGTGCCAGCAGCTTAGCTAGTACCCGAGGTGATACGCAGTATTTT.

This CDR3 is CASSERRGGDTQYF. Written as DNA, the CDR3 is TGCGCCAGCAGTGAGAGGCGGGGGGGAGATACGCAGTATTTT. The chain employs TRBV10-2 and TRBJ2-3; 9 bases fit TRBD2. Trimming at V came to 2 bases and at J to 5 bases, leaving 2 bases not matched to a gene. CDR3 size: 14 residues. CDR1 and CDR2 from the germline V gene are WSHSY and SAAADI.

This chain connects TRBV6-1 to TRBJ1-1, with D unclear. The germline gives CDR1 MNHNS, CDR2 SASEGT. V lost 11 bases to trimming and J lost 4 bases, with 20 bases between them. This CDR3 region has 14 residues. The CDR3 is CAAEGRELGTEAFF. In DNA form, the CDR3 reads TGTGCCGCTGAAGGGCGGGAATTGGGCACTGAAGCTTTCTTT.

The rearrangement joins TRBV27 to TRBJ1-4; 7 bases line up with TRBD1. From germline, CDR1 is MNHEY and CDR2 SMNVEV (reference sequence). The CDR3 spans 15 residues. The trim removed 7 bases at V and 8 bases at J, leaving 13 bases unmatched. The DNA of the CDR3 is TGTGCCAGCACCCCTACGACAGGGTTGCGGGAAAAACTGTTTTTT. Translating it yields CASTPTTGLREKLFF.

The chain is built from TRBV5-4 and TRBJ1-6; D might be TRBD1 (6 bases). CDR1 is SGHNT and CDR2 is YYREEE in the germline V gene (reference sequence). V was clipped by 2 bases and J by 1 base, with 7 bases between them. The CDR3 totals 15 residues. CDR3 sequence reads: CASSFDRSYNSPLHF. CDR3 bases: TGTGCCAGCAGCTTCGACAGGTCCTATAATTCACCCCTCCACTTT.

The chain combines TRBV5-6 with TRBJ2-2; a weak D match, TRBD2 (6 bases). V lost 3 bases and J 0 bases, leaving 15 bases between the germline ends. The V gene's germline CDR1 is SGHDT and CDR2 YYEEEE. The CDR3 sequence is 17 residues long. In nucleotides, the CDR3 is TGTGCCAGCAGCTCGGGGGTGGAGGTCGCGAACACCGGGGAGCTGTTTTTT. Encoded protein: CASSSGVEVANTGELFF.

The rearrangement uses TRBV18 and TRBJ2-1, with 8 bases matching TRBD2. This CDR3 region has 15 residues. Germline loops: CDR1 KGHSH, CDR2 LQKENI. The ends lost 4 bases at V and 3 bases at J; junction bases unmatched: 5. As DNA, the CDR3 is TGTGCCAGCTCACAACCGGGAGGGGGCTACAATGAGCAGTTCTTC. It translates to CASSQPGGGYNEQFF.

This clone was recorded a few times. The chain uses TRBV6-1 and TRBJ1-2; 12 bases match TRBD1. J gave up 5 bases and V 11 bases, and 3 bases lay outside the gene matches. This CDR3 has 12 residues. Per the germline V gene, CDR1 is MNHNS and CDR2 is SASEGT. The CDR3 sequence is CAGTGGLYGYTF. CDR3 DNA sequence: TGTGCCGGGACAGGGGGCTTATATGGCTACACCTTC.

CDR3 region: CASSQDPGIDTQYF. CDR3 nucleotides: TGCGCCAGCAGCCAAGATCCAGGGATCGATACGCAGTATTTT. The chain carries TRBV4-3 and TRBJ2-3; a possible D gene is TRBD1 (5 bases). The CDR3 covers 14 residues. Trimming removed 0 bases from V and 6 bases from J, with 10 bases in between. Germline V gene data show CDR1 as LGHNA and CDR2 as YSLEER.

The CDR3 coding sequence is TGTGCCAGCCAAGCCGCAGGGGGCTTTACCTACGAGCAGTACTTC. The encoded protein is CASQAAGGFTYEQYF. The gene calls are TRBV2 and TRBJ2-5, with 8 nucleotides matching TRBD1. The DNA end is a closer match to TRBJ2-7, so the J assignment may be wrong. The CDR3 covers 15 residues. CDR1 and CDR2 (germline): SNHLY, FYNNEI.

The CDR3 DNA is TGTGCCAGCAGTGAAAGTTGGGGACTAGCGGTACAAGAGACCCAGTACTTC. Translating it yields CASSESWGLAVQETQYF. V and J are TRBV25-1 and TRBJ2-7; 11 nucleotides align to TRBD2. The J call may be mistaken, given a closer DNA end match to TRBJ2-5. The length of the CDR3 is 17 residues. The germline gives CDR1 MGHDK, CDR2 SYGVNS.

The chain couples TRBV27 to TRBJ2-2; TRBD1 is a possible D gene (5 bases). V was clipped by 2 bases and J by 6 bases, with 16 bases between them. The CDR3 loop spans 16 amino acids. Germline V gene sequence: CDR1 MNHEY, CDR2 SMNVEV (reference sequence). The CDR3 sequence: CASSLKDPRVPGELFF. CDR3 in DNA: TGTGCCAGCAGTTTAAAGGACCCCAGGGTCCCCGGGGAGCTGTTTTTT.